This T cell receptor beta chain was sequenced in a study of T-cell reconstitution after alpha-beta-depleted transplantation in children. Notes on the study in general: Several hundred expanded graft clones reportedly were the source of alpha-beta T cells about two months after transplant. Surviving recipient T cells and thymic progenitors accounted for the high day-60 TCRbeta diversity observed in some patients. T cells produced anew were the main source of T-cell counts and diversity one year after transplant.

Unique molecular identifiers were incorporated when the TCRbeta library was constructed. TCRdb analysed the PCR reads with MiXCR anew, one entry per CDR3 protein. The sample comprises hundreds of thousands of distinct CDR3 sequences, roughly 16% of which are singletons, and 29% rests with the top ten. CDR3 length equals 14 residues. Looked up from germline, CDR1 is KGHDR and CDR2 is SFDVKD. The V gene lost 8 bases and the J gene lost 7 bases, with 19 bases spanning the gap. This clonotype was recorded a few times. The antigen is undetermined. The source material was PBMCs, mostly from graft donor cells, sampled 360 days after TCRalphabeta/CD19-depleted stem cell transplant. This TCR came from a boy under three years old who had a stem cell transplant for Wiskott-Aldrich syndrome, so the T cells may come from the graft donor. The chain links TRBV24-1 to TRBJ1-2, with no clear D. The CDR3 region is CATTDEGGKGGYTF. The CDR3, as DNA: TGTGCCACCACCGACGAGGGTGGCAAAGGTGGCTACACCTTC.